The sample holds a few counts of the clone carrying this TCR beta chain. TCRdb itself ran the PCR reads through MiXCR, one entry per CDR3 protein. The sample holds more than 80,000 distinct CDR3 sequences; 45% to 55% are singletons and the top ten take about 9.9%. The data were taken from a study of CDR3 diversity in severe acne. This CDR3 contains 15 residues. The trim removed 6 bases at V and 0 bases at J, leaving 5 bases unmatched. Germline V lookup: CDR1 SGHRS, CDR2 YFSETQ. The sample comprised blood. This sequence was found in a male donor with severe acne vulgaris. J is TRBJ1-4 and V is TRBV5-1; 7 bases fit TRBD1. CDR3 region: CASKQGGATNEKLFF. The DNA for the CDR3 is TGCGCCAGCAAGCAGGGGGGCGCAACTAATGAAAAACTGTTTTTT.